The 26 T cell receptor beta chains below all came from one sample that was sequenced in a study of T cell responses to AZD1222 COVID-19 vaccine. Libraries were prepared by immunoSEQ multiplex PCR; TCRdb keeps only in-frame clonotypes and omits some of them. Altogether about 18,000 clones are present, roughly 86% being singletons, with the ten largest covering more than 8.5%. The sequencing used peripheral blood, collected 28 days after the second AZD1222 dose. The receptors were sampled from an adult who received the AZD1222 COVID-19 vaccine.

The chain combines TRBV18 with TRBJ2-7; D possibly corresponds to TRBD2 (5 bases). Trimming left V 3 bases short and J 3 bases short, with 9 bases between. The germline V gene encodes CDR1 KGHSH and CDR2 LQKENI. This CDR3 is 13 amino acids long. The CDR3 spells CASSPSGRYEQYF. The CDR3 nucleotides are TGTGCCAGCTCACCGAGCGGTCGCTACGAGCAGTACTTC.

The chain links TRBV11-2 to TRBJ1-2, with D perhaps TRBD1 (5 bases). The CDR3 sequence is 14 residues long. Trimming pared 5 bases from V and 8 bases from J, leaving 18 bases between. The germline V gene encodes CDR1 SGHAT and CDR2 FQNNGV. This CDR3 is CASSRLGGIEGYTF. DNA for the CDR3: TGTGCCAGCAGCCGACTTGGGGGGATAGAAGGCTACACCTTC.

The chain carries TRBV6-6 and TRBJ2-3; TRBD1 or TRBD2 may be the D gene (7 bases each). Germline CDR1 and CDR2: MNHNY and SVGAGI (reference sequence). The CDR3 runs to 14 residues. Trimming pared 10 bases from V and 5 bases from J, leaving 19 bases between. The DNA of the CDR3 is TGTGCCATTGGGGAGGGGGCGCCGGGAGATACGCAGTATTTT. Translating gives CAIGEGAPGDTQYF.

The chain employs TRBV7-9 and TRBJ1-2, with a possible D match to TRBD1 (5 bases). The V gene lost 5 bases and the J gene lost 8 bases, with 21 bases spanning the gap. From germline, CDR1 is SEHNR and CDR2 FQNEAQ (reference sequence). This CDR3 is 15 amino acids long. The CDR3 is CASSHSRLAGGGYTF. Here the CDR3 DNA reads TGTGCCAGCAGCCATAGCCGGCTCGCCGGGGGGGGCTACACCTTC.

This chain joins TRBV5-5 and TRBJ2-1; TRBD2 agrees at 10 bases. The CDR3 runs to 15 residues. Germline assignment: CDR1 SGHKS and CDR2 YYEKEE (reference sequence). V lost 4 bases, J lost 4 bases, and 5 bases stayed unmatched. CDR3 sequence (DNA): TGTGCCAGCAGCCCGGGACTAGCGACATACAATGAGCAGTTCTTC. Translating gives CASSPGLATYNEQFF.

This chain uses TRBV7-8 with TRBJ1-2; the match to TRBD1 covers 9 bases. J was trimmed by 7 bases and V by 0 bases; bases with no gene match: 3. The CDR3 runs to 14 residues. CDR1 SGHVS and CDR2 FQNEAQ come from the germline V gene. The CDR3 bases are TGTGCCAGCAGCTTAGCGAACAGGGGGCCTGGCTACACCTTC. It translates to CASSLANRGPGYTF.

The chain uses TRBV11-2 and TRBJ2-1; 11 bases line up with TRBD1. V shed 5 bases and J 4 bases; nucleotides not matched to a gene: 7. CDR1 SGHAT and CDR2 FQNNGV come from the germline V gene. The length of the CDR3 is 16 residues. The CDR3 sequence is CASSPRTGGSYNEQFF. The CDR3 region has the DNA TGTGCCAGCAGCCCACGGACAGGGGGCTCTTACAATGAGCAGTTCTTC.

The rearrangement links TRBV5-4 to TRBJ1-5; D may be TRBD1 (5 bases). CDR3 size: 14 residues. Trimming took off 5 bases at V and 2 bases at J, with 11 bases between the two ends. Germline V gene data show CDR1 as SGHNT and CDR2 as YYREEE (reference sequence). Here the CDR3 reads CASSSGGGNQPQHF. CDR3 DNA sequence: TGTGCCAGCAGTTCCGGAGGGGGCAATCAGCCCCAGCATTTT.

The CDR3 reads CASSESTIRLGSSYEQYV. As DNA, the CDR3 is TGTGCCAGCAGTGAATCCACCATCCGGCTGGGGAGCTCCTACGAGCAGTACGTC. The chain couples TRBV2 to TRBJ2-7; a weak D match, TRBD2 (5 bases). This CDR3 comprises 18 residues. Per germline, CDR1 SNHLY and CDR2 FYNNEI. Trimming removed 2 bases from V and 0 bases from J, with 20 bases in between.

This chain connects TRBV5-4 to TRBJ2-3; D remains unclear. The length of the CDR3 is 18 residues. The V end was cut by 4 bases, the J end by 0 bases, with 21 bases between. Germline CDR1 reads SGHNT; CDR2 reads YYREEE (reference sequence). CDR3: CASSLVASEGTSTDTQYF. CDR3 sequence (DNA): TGTGCCAGCAGCCTGGTCGCATCGGAAGGAACCAGCACAGATACGCAGTATTTT.

A single count supports this clone. The chain joins TRBV9 to TRBJ2-4; the D gene is possibly TRBD1 (5 bases). CDR3 length: 16 amino acids. Germline V lookup: CDR1 SGDLS, CDR2 YYNGEE. Trimming took 2 bases from V and 0 from J, leaving 12 bases between them. The chain's CDR3 is CASSVDTRLAKNIQYF. The CDR3 DNA follows: TGTGCCAGCAGCGTGGACACCCGGCTAGCCAAAAACATTCAGTACTTC.

This clone was counted a single time. Other DNA sequences from this sample encode an identical CDR3 as well. The chain combines TRBV7-2 with TRBJ2-3, with no clear D. Germline CDR1 is SGHTA and CDR2 is FQGNSA. This CDR3 comprises 12 residues. V lost 3 bases to trimming and J lost 5 bases, with 6 bases between them. DNA for the CDR3: TGTGCCAGCAGCTTCCTCCGAGATACGCAGTATTTT. Its protein is CASSFLRDTQYF.

The chain couples TRBV9 to TRBJ2-5; unclear D gene. The V gene lost 3 bases and the J gene lost 0 bases, with 3 bases spanning the gap. This CDR3 is built from 12 residues. Per the germline V gene, CDR1 is SGDLS and CDR2 is YYNGEE. The CDR3 sequence: CASSDNQETQYF. CDR3 sequence (DNA): TGTGCCAGCAGCGACAACCAAGAGACCCAGTACTTC.

The rearrangement uses TRBV7-8 and TRBJ1-1; 7 nucleotides line up with TRBD1. Germline loops: CDR1 SGHVS, CDR2 FQNEAQ. There are 14 residues in the CDR3. With 5 bases clipped from V and 0 bases from J, the junction kept 3 bases outside the gene matches. The CDR3 sequence is CASSKGQMNTEAFF. CDR3 coding DNA: TGTGCCAGCAGCAAGGGACAGATGAACACTGAAGCTTTCTTT.

The chain combines TRBV3-1 (or the pseudogene TRBV3-2) with TRBJ2-1; D remains ambiguous. Germline-derived CDR1 and CDR2 are LGHDT and YNNKEL (reference sequence). V was shortened by 4 bases and J by 4 bases, with 14 bases between the two germline ends. The CDR3 loop spans 15 amino acids. In nucleotides, the CDR3 is TGTGCCAGCAGCCCTTATTTATGGGGATACAATGAGCAGTTCTTC. This codes for CASSPYLWGYNEQFF.

The chain is built from TRBV7-8 and TRBJ1-5; possible D gene TRBD1, 6 bases. The CDR3 spans 12 residues. Germline-derived CDR1 and CDR2 are SGHVS and FQNEAQ. V lost 1 base to trimming and J lost 8 bases, with 6 bases between them. The CDR3 loop is CASSLGTEPQHF. CDR3 nucleotides: TGTGCCAGCAGCTTAGGGACAGAGCCCCAGCATTTT.

The J gene is TRBJ1-1, the V gene TRBV4-2; the D gene is possibly TRBD1 (6 bases). From germline, CDR1 is LGHNA and CDR2 YNFKEQ. The CDR3 is 16 residues long. Trimming left V 4 bases short and J 0 bases short, with 15 bases between. As DNA, the CDR3 is TGTGCCAGCAGCCGAGCGCGAGGGGGTTTGAACACTGAAGCTTTCTTT. Its translation: CASSRARGGLNTEAFF.

The rearrangement links TRBV9 to TRBJ2-4; maybe TRBD1 (6 bases). V was clipped by 4 bases and J by 7 bases, with 18 bases between them. The CDR3 sequence is 15 residues long. Germline CDR1 is SGDLS and CDR2 is YYNGEE. For the CDR3, the DNA is TGTGCCAGCAGCCCCAGGGGAGAAGAAGGGAACATTCAGTACTTC. It is translated as CASSPRGEEGNIQYF. The whole variable domain, remainder taken from reference TRBV9 and TRBJ2-4, is DSGVTQTPKHLITATGQRVTLRCSPRSGDLSVYWYQQSLDQGLQFLIQYYNGEERAKGNILERFSAQQFPDLHSELNLSSLELGDSALYFCASSPRGEEGNIQYFGAGTRLSVL.

The chain couples TRBV11-1 to TRBJ1-1; TRBD1 aligns across 7 bases. The CDR3 spans 14 residues. Per the germline V gene, CDR1 is SGHAT and CDR2 is FQDESV (reference sequence). The V and J ends lost 1 base and 9 bases, in that order; junction bases with no gene match: 8. As DNA, the CDR3 is TGTGCCAGCAGCTTAGATCCGGGACAGTTACAAGCTTTCTTT. This translates into CASSLDPGQLQAFF.

The CDR3 region is CAISESATGETQYF. For the CDR3, the DNA is TGTGCCATCAGTGAGTCGGCAACCGGAGAGACCCAGTACTTC. The chain employs TRBV10-3 and TRBJ2-5; the D is unclear. Germline assignment: CDR1 ENHRY and CDR2 SYGVKD. The CDR3 spans 14 residues. Trimming shortened V by 0 bases and J by 4 bases, and 9 bases separated the two germline ends.

The sample holds one count of this clone. The chain couples TRBV30 to TRBJ2-7; D remains unclear. The germline CDR1 and CDR2 sequences are GTSNPN and SVGIG (reference sequence). The CDR3 has 11 amino acids. V lost 4 bases to trimming and J lost 5 bases, with 9 bases between them. The CDR3, as DNA: TGTGCCTGGATGGTGGGGAACGAGCAGTACTTC. It codes for CAWMVGNEQYF.

This chain joins TRBV15 and TRBJ1-4; TRBD1 matches 7 bases. The CDR3 spans 13 residues. Trimming took 2 bases from V and 15 from J; bases not matched to a gene: 9. Germline CDR1 LNHNV, CDR2 YYDKDF (reference sequence). The CDR3 region has the DNA TGTGCCACCAGCAGAAACTACAGGGGCGCAATGTTTTTT. It is translated as CATSRNYRGAMFF.

This chain uses TRBV6-5 with TRBJ1-2; TRBD1 might be the D (6 bases). Germline CDR1 is MNHEY and CDR2 is SVGAGI. This CDR3 comprises 11 residues. Trimming took 7 bases from V and 8 from J, leaving 11 bases between them. CDR3 nucleotide sequence: TGTGCCAGCAAGGGGGTGATGGGCTACACCTTC. Translated, it gives CASKGVMGYTF.

For this clone: The junction does not match germline at one end; this may be a read error. V is TRBV11-2 and J is TRBJ1-2; 8 bases agree with TRBD1. Germline CDR1 reads SGHAT; CDR2 reads FQNNGV. This CDR3 comprises 13 residues. CDR3 nucleotides: TGTGCCACCAGCAAACAGGGGGACTATGGCTACACCTTC. Its protein is CATSKQGDYGYTF.

This chain links TRBV27 with TRBJ1-2; 9 positions agree with TRBD1. This CDR3 contains 14 residues. The germline V gene has CDR1 MNHEY and CDR2 SMNVEV (reference sequence). V trimming: 6 bases; J trimming: 3 bases; junction bases outside the gene matches: 5. CDR3 sequence reads: CASRSGQGYYGYTF. For the CDR3, the DNA is TGTGCCAGCAGGTCGGGACAGGGCTACTATGGCTACACCTTC.

The V call is TRBV12-3 or TRBV12-4, the J call TRBJ2-7; TRBD2 might be the D (6 bases). The CDR3 contains 13 residues. Trimming cost V 6 bases and J 4 bases, with 13 bases left between them. CDR3 amino acids: CASSRVAGYEQYF. The CDR3 DNA follows: TGTGCCAGCAGCAGGGTTGCGGGGTACGAGCAGTACTTC.